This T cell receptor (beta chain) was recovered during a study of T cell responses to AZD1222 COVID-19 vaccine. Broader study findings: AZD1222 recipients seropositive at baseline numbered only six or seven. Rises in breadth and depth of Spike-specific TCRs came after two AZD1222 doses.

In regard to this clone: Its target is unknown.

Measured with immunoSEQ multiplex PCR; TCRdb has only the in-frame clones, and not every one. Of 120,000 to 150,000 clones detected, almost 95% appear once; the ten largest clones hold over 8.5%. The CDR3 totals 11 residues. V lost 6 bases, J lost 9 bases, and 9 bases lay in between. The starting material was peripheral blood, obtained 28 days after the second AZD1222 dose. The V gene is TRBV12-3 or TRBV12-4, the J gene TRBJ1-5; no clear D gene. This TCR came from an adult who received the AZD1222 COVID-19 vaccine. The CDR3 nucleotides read TGTGCCAGCAGGGGGATCGGGCCCCAGCATTTT. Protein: CASRGIGPQHF.